A single sample is the source of the 29 T cell receptor beta chains below, sequenced in a study of T cells in Graves' hyperthyroidism and ophthalmopathy. Amplification targeted TCR beta CDR3 regions from RNA transcripts. During a first-round RT-PCR of the TCR CDR3, the HTBI primer set was used. TCRdb itself ran the multiplex PCR reads through MiXCR, one entry per CDR3 protein. The profile shows 650,000 to 850,000 distinct CDR3 sequences, under 20% of them singletons. Specimen: blood. All receptors derive from a woman aged 45-59 years with Graves' hyperthyroidism that later progressed to Graves' ophthalmopathy.

The rearrangement uses TRBV11-2 and TRBJ2-4; D remains unclear. The CDR3 contains 14 residues. Trimming shortened V by 0 bases and J by 8 bases, and 11 bases separated the two germline ends. Germline loops: CDR1 SGHAT, CDR2 FQNNGV. In nucleotides, the CDR3 is TGTGCCAGCAGCTTAGAAGGCCCAAGGTACATTCAGTACTTC. This codes for CASSLEGPRYIQYF.

The table lists this clonotype with many counts. The chain recombines TRBV2 with TRBJ1-5, with 8 bases identical to TRBD1. This CDR3 region has 17 residues. The J segment lost 3 bases and the V segment lost 1 base, leaving 8 bases of the junction unmatched. Germline assignment: CDR1 SNHLY and CDR2 FYNNEI. DNA of the CDR3: TGTGCCAGCAGTGAAGGCAGGGGGCGTATCAACAATCAGCCCCAGCATTTT. Protein: CASSEGRGRINNQPQHF.

The sample holds many counts of this clonotype. The CDR3 reads CASSYWDRGMNTEAFF. DNA for the CDR3: TGTGCCAGCTCCTACTGGGACAGGGGAATGAACACTGAAGCTTTCTTT. V and J are TRBV18 and TRBJ1-1, with 10 nucleotides matching TRBD1. CDR3 length: 16 amino acids. V gave up 6 bases and J gave up 0 bases; unmatched junction bases: 7. Germline V gene lookup returns CDR1 KGHSH and CDR2 LQKENI. The variable domain in full, with the rest retrieved from reference TRBV18 and TRBJ1-1, is NAGVMQNPRHLVRRRGQEARLRCSPMKGHSHVYWYRQLPEEGLKFMVYLQKENIIDESGMPKERFSAEFPKEGPSILRIQQVVRGDSAAYFCASSYWDRGMNTEAFFGQGTRLTVV.

The table lists this clonotype with many counts. The chain combines TRBV3-1 with TRBJ2-5; TRBD2 matches 11 bases. J gave up 10 bases and V 2 bases, and 12 bases lay outside the gene matches. Looked up from germline, CDR1 is LGHDT and CDR2 is YNNKEL (reference sequence). The CDR3 contains 16 residues. CDR3 sequence reads: CASSQLAGTSGGDQYF. DNA for the CDR3: TGTGCCAGCAGCCAATTAGCAGGAACTAGCGGGGGAGACCAGTACTTC.

The DNA for the CDR3 is TGTGCCACCAGCAGAGTGAGCGCCTCTGGGGCCAACGTCCTGACTTTC. It translates to CATSRVSASGANVLTF. The chain employs TRBV15 and TRBJ2-6; no reliable D call. The CDR3 contains 16 residues. The V gene lost 1 base and the J gene lost 0 bases, with 7 bases spanning the gap. Germline CDR1 and CDR2: LNHNV and YYDKDF (reference sequence).

This clonotype was recorded at least ten times. The rearrangement uses TRBV7-9 and TRBJ2-7; 7 bases are a match to TRBD1. V was clipped by 4 bases and J by 2 bases; unmatched bases: 8. There are 15 residues in the CDR3. The germline gives CDR1 SEHNR, CDR2 FQNEAQ (reference sequence). The CDR3 here is CASSSHGTEAYEQYF. The CDR3 bases are TGTGCCAGCAGCTCTCACGGGACAGAGGCCTACGAGCAGTACTTC.

This clonotype was recorded many times. V and J are TRBV5-1 and TRBJ1-1; D not certain. Germline V CDR1 and CDR2: SGHRS, YFSETQ. This CDR3 has 13 amino acids. V lost 3 bases, J lost 0 bases, and 6 bases lay in between. Here the CDR3 reads CASSSNMNTEAFF. In nucleotides, the CDR3 is TGCGCCAGCAGCTCAAACATGAACACTGAAGCTTTCTTT.

This clonotype turned up a few times. The chain has TRBV3-1 and TRBJ2-5; 14 positions agree with TRBD2. Germline V gene sequence: CDR1 LGHDT, CDR2 YNNKEL (reference sequence). The CDR3 runs to 17 residues. The trim removed 0 bases at V and 5 bases at J, leaving 5 bases unmatched. The CDR3 nucleotides are TGTGCCAGCAGCCAAGAGGGGACTAGCGGGGGTTGGGAGACCCAGTACTTC. Its translation: CASSQEGTSGGWETQYF.

This clonotype has just a few counts. CDR3 sequence: CASSTMTGGNTEAFF. DNA for the CDR3: TGTGCCAGCAGCACCATGACAGGTGGGAACACTGAAGCTTTCTTT. The chain recombines TRBV9 with TRBJ1-1, with D tentatively TRBD1 (6 bases). V lost 4 bases and J 1 base, leaving 14 bases between the germline ends. The CDR3 is 15 amino acids. Germline lookup yields CDR1 SGDLS and CDR2 YYNGEE.

CDR3 sequence reads: CSARTEVYGYTF. The DNA for the CDR3 is TGCAGTGCTAGGACTGAAGTCTATGGCTACACCTTC. The rearrangement links TRBV20-1 to TRBJ1-2; no clear D. V was shortened by 3 bases and J by 4 bases, with 9 bases between the two germline ends. The CDR3 is 12 amino acids. Looked up from germline, CDR1 is DFQATT and CDR2 is SNEGSKA (reference sequence).

The chain recombines TRBV6-2 or TRBV6-3 with TRBJ2-5, with 8 positions matching TRBD2. The CDR3 is 11 residues long. V shed 10 bases, J shed 2 bases, and the junction held 0 bases outside the gene matches. CDR1 is MNHEY and CDR2 is SVGEGT in the germline V gene. The DNA of the CDR3 is TGTGCCATAGCGGGGCAAGAGACCCAGTACTTC. Its translation is CAIAGQETQYF.

The table lists this clonotype with a few counts. The J gene is TRBJ2-5, the V gene TRBV2; the match to TRBD2 covers 10 bases. Trimming cost V 3 bases and J 5 bases; bases outside gene matches: 12. This CDR3 spans 17 amino acids. Germline CDR1 is SNHLY and CDR2 is FYNNEI. The CDR3 region is CASSEGSGGARSETQYF. CDR3 DNA: TGTGCCAGCAGTGAGGGAAGCGGGGGGGCCAGGTCGGAGACCCAGTACTTC.

This clonotype was observed a few times. The chain employs TRBV7-9 and TRBJ2-1; 10 bases agree with TRBD2. CDR3 size: 16 residues. V trimming: 3 bases; J trimming: 7 bases; junction bases outside the gene matches: 9. Germline lookup yields CDR1 SEHNR and CDR2 FQNEAQ (reference sequence). CDR3 bases: TGTGCCAGCAGCTTTCCTTTAGCGGGGGGCATGAATGAGCAGTTCTTC. It codes for CASSFPLAGGMNEQFF. The whole variable domain, remainder taken from reference TRBV7-9 and TRBJ2-1, is DTGVSQNPRHKITKRGQNVTFRCDPISEHNRLYWYRQTLGQGPEFLTYFQNEAQLEKSRLLSDRFSAERPKGSFSTLEIQRTEQGDSAMYLCASSFPLAGGMNEQFFGPGTRLTVL.

The chain has TRBV10-3 and TRBJ2-5; 7 bases are shared with TRBD1. CDR1 is ENHRY, CDR2 SYGVKD, per germline. The CDR3 extends over 15 amino acids. V lost 3 bases and J lost 5; bases outside the gene matches: 9. CDR3 sequence (DNA): TGTGCCATCAGTGACCGGGGACAGCCGGGGGAGACCCAGTACTTC. As protein: CAISDRGQPGETQYF.

The V gene is TRBV20-1, the J gene TRBJ1-1; the match to TRBD1 covers 10 bases. Germline V gene sequence: CDR1 DFQATT, CDR2 SNEGSKA (reference sequence). The V segment lost 6 bases and the J segment 10 bases; nucleotides outside the gene matches: 14. CDR3 length equals 14 residues. The CDR3 nucleotides are TGCAGTGCGCCAAGACAGGGGGCGCTTCGGGGAGCTTTCTTT. It translates to CSAPRQGALRGAFF.

This clonotype has ten or more counts. The rearrangement links TRBV2 to TRBJ2-1; 7 nucleotides align to TRBD1. The J segment lost 0 bases and the V segment lost 7 bases, leaving 6 bases of the junction unmatched. Germline CDR1 reads SNHLY; CDR2 reads FYNNEI. CDR3 length: 15 amino acids. CDR3: CASTAAGGSYNEQFF. The CDR3 DNA sequence: TGTGCCAGCACGGCGGCAGGGGGCTCCTACAATGAGCAGTTCTTC.

The rearrangement joins TRBV6-2 or TRBV6-3 to TRBJ1-1; no clear D. CDR1 and CDR2 from the germline V gene are MNHEY and SVGEGT. CDR3 size: 13 residues. The V end lost 7 bases, the J end lost 1 base, and 10 bases lay between the germline ends. CDR3 protein: CASKPTANTEAFF. The CDR3 region has the DNA TGTGCCAGCAAACCGACGGCGAACACTGAAGCTTTCTTT.

This clonotype was observed a single time. A much larger clone is a single base away; this may be a read error. The chain joins TRBV9 to TRBJ2-3; TRBD2 agrees at 9 bases. The CDR3 contains 18 residues. The V gene's germline CDR1 is SGDLS and CDR2 YYNGEE. V lost 0 bases to trimming and J lost 4 bases; unmatched junction nucleotides: 12. CDR3 sequence: CASSVDPERAGGPDTQYF. The CDR3 DNA reads as TGTGCCAGCAGCGTAGACCCCGAACGGGCGGGGGGGCCAGATACGCAGTATTTT.

The chain recombines TRBV2 with TRBJ1-3; D gene unclear. The CDR3 contains 15 residues. Trimming removed 2 bases from V and 4 bases from J, with 12 bases in between. In germline, CDR1 is SNHLY, CDR2 FYNNEI. CDR3 nucleotides: TGTGCCAGCAGTGAATGGCCGGACGGCGGAAACACCATATATTTT. This encodes CASSEWPDGGNTIYF.

This chain joins TRBV14 and TRBJ2-7, with 8 positions matching TRBD2. Germline V gene sequence: CDR1 SGHDN, CDR2 FVKESK. Losses at the gene ends were 0 bases for V and 4 bases for J; bases not matched to a gene: 5. CDR3 length equals 15 residues. CDR3 nucleotide sequence: TGTGCCAGCAGCCAAGATCGGGGGGGCTGGTACGAGCAGTACTTC. Translating it yields CASSQDRGGWYEQYF.

V and J are TRBV19 and TRBJ1-1; no clear D gene. CDR1 is LNHDA and CDR2 is SQIVND in the germline V gene (reference sequence). The V and J ends lost 9 bases and 0 bases respectively, with 20 bases between them. The CDR3 sequence is 16 residues long. The DNA of the CDR3 is TGTGCCAGCCACCAAACCGCGGCTTTAATGAACACTGAAGCTTTCTTT. Its protein is CASHQTAALMNTEAFF. Supplemented by reference TRBV19 and TRBJ1-1, the full variable domain reads DGGITQSPKYLFRKEGQNVTLSCEQNLNHDAMYWYRQDPGQGLRLIYYSQIVNDFQKGDIAEGYSVSREKKESFPLTVTSAQKNPTAFYLCASHQTAALMNTEAFFGQGTRLTVV.

Remarks on this clonotype: A far larger clone differs by one base, so this is likely a read error. In this CDR3 the conserved last residue, phenylalanine or tryptophan, is missing, so a read error is likely. The V call is TRBV7-2, the J call TRBJ1-1; D ambiguous. Trimming cost V 1 base and J 1 base, with 4 bases left between them. CDR1 and CDR2 from the germline V gene are SGHTA and FQGNSA. The CDR3 contains 13 residues. CDR3 amino acids: CASSLDPNTEAFL. In DNA form, the CDR3 reads TGTGCCAGCAGCTTAGATCCGAACACTGAAGCTTTCCTT.

This clonotype was counted ten times or more. For the CDR3, the DNA is TGTGCCAGCAGCCAATCGCCGAACACTGAAGCTTTCTTT. It is translated as CASSQSPNTEAFF. The J gene is TRBJ1-1, the V gene TRBV3-1; D call uncertain. From germline, CDR1 is LGHDT and CDR2 YNNKEL (reference sequence). V lost 2 bases, J lost 1 base, and 5 bases lay in between. This CDR3 comprises 13 residues.

The chain couples TRBV20-1 to TRBJ1-1; no reliable D call. CDR3 size: 10 residues. Trimming left V 5 bases short and J 0 bases short, with 1 base between. The V gene's germline CDR1 is DFQATT and CDR2 SNEGSKA (reference sequence). CDR3 sequence reads: CSAVNTEAFF. In DNA form, the CDR3 reads TGCAGTGCTGTGAACACTGAAGCTTTCTTT.

This clonotype appeared many times. V and J are TRBV3-1 and TRBJ2-7, with D possibly TRBD2 on 6 matching bases. V lost 3 bases to trimming and J lost 0 bases, with 18 bases between them. The CDR3 extends over 17 amino acids. The germline V gene has CDR1 LGHDT and CDR2 YNNKEL (reference sequence). The CDR3 DNA sequence: TGTGCCAGCAGCCACCCGCGGAGGGGCGGTAGCTCCTACGAGCAGTACTTC. Amino acid sequence: CASSHPRRGGSSYEQYF.

The chain recombines TRBV7-9 with TRBJ1-5; D remains ambiguous. Per the germline V gene, CDR1 is SEHNR and CDR2 is FQNEAQ (reference sequence). The CDR3 spans 16 residues. The V end was cut by 1 base, the J end by 3 bases, with 13 bases between. Here the CDR3 reads CASSLGYGDPNQPQHF. The CDR3 bases are TGTGCCAGCAGCTTAGGTTATGGGGATCCCAATCAGCCCCAGCATTTT.

The chain has TRBV29-1 and TRBJ2-6, with TRBD1 as a possible D gene (5 bases). This CDR3 comprises 13 residues. V lost 5 bases, J lost 4 bases, and 9 bases lay in between. The germline CDR1 and CDR2 sequences are SQVTM and ANQGSEA. CDR3 bases: TGCAGCGTTAGTCAGGGCGGGGCCAACGTCCTGACTTTC. It is translated as CSVSQGGANVLTF.

In this sample, this clonotype turned up many times. The chain carries TRBV15 and TRBJ2-5; D call uncertain. Looked up from germline, CDR1 is LNHNV and CDR2 is YYDKDF (reference sequence). Between the trimmed V and J ends, which lost 0 bases and 5 bases, there was a span of 10 bases. CDR3 size: 14 residues. The CDR3 region has the DNA TGTGCCACCAGCAGAGATTTAACGCGGGAGACCCAGTACTTC. It is translated as CATSRDLTRETQYF.

This clonotype was seen a handful of times. The CDR3 is CASSYSSNEQFF. The CDR3 region has the DNA TGTGCCAGCAGTTACAGTTCCAATGAGCAGTTCTTC. This chain connects TRBV2 to TRBJ2-1; D gene ambiguous. The CDR3 totals 12 residues. Germline loops: CDR1 SNHLY, CDR2 FYNNEI. V was cut by 5 bases and J by 6 bases, with 8 bases left in between.